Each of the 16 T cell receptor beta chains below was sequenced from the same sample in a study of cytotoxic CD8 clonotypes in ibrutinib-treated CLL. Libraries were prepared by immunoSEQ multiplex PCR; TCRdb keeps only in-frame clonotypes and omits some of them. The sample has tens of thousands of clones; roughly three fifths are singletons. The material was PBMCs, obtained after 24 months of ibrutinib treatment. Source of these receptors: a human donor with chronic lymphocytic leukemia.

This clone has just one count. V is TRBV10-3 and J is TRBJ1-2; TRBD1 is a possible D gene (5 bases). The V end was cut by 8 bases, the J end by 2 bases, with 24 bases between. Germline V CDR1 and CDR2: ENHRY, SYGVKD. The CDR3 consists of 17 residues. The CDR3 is CAILVRDEDGPNYGYTF. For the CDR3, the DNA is TGTGCCATCCTTGTCCGGGACGAAGATGGACCCAACTATGGCTACACCTTC.

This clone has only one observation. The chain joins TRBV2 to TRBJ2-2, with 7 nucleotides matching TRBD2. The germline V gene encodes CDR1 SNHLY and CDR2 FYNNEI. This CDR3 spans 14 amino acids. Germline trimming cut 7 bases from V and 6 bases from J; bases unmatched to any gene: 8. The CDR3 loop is CASTLGGSAGELFF. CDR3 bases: TGTGCCAGCACCTTGGGGGGGTCCGCCGGGGAGCTGTTTTTT.

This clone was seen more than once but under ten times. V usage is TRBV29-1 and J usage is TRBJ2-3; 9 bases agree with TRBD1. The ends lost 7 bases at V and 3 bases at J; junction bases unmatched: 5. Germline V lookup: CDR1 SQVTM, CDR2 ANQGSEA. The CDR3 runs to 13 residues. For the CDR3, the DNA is TGCAGCGGTGGACAGGGGTGGACAGATACGCAGTATTTT. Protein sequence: CSGGQGWTDTQYF.

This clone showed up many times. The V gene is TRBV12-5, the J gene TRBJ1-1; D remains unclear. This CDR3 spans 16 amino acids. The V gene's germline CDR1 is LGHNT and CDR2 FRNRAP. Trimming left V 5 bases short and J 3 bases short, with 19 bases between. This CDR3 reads CASGPPVWGSDTEAFF. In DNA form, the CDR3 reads TGTGCTAGTGGTCCGCCTGTATGGGGTTCCGACACTGAAGCTTTCTTT.

CDR3 DNA sequence: TGTGCCAGCAAGCCCGGGGACTCCTACGAGCAGTACTTC. It is translated as CASKPGDSYEQYF. This rearrangement joins TRBV6-6 to TRBJ2-7, with TRBD2 as a possible D gene (5 bases). This CDR3 is built from 13 residues. The germline V and J ends were trimmed by 7 bases and 0 bases, with 10 bases remaining between them. The germline CDR1 and CDR2 sequences are MNHNY and SVGAGI (reference sequence).

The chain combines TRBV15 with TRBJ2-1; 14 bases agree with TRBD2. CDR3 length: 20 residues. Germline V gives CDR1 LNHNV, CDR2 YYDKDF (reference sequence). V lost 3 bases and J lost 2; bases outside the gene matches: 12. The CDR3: CATSRDPPGLAGVAYNEQFF. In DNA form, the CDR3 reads TGTGCCACCAGCAGGGACCCTCCGGGACTAGCGGGAGTAGCCTACAATGAGCAGTTCTTC.

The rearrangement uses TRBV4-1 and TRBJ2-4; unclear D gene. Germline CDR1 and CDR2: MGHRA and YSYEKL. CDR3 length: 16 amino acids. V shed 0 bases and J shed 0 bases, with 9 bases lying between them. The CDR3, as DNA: TGCGCCAGCAGCCAAGACCATAGACTAGCCAAAAACATTCAGTACTTC. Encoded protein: CASSQDHRLAKNIQYF.

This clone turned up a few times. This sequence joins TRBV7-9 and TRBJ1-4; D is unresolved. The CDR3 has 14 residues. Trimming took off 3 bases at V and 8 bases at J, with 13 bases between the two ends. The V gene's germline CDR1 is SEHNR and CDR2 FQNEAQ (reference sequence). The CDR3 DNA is TGTGCCAGCAGCTTCGCCAATCGAGGGGAAAAACTGTTTTTT. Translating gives CASSFANRGEKLFF.

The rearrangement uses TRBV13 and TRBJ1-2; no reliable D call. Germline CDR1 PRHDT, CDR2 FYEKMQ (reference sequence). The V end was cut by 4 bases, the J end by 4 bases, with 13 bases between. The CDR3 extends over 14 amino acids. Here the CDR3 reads CASSYTAGSYGYTF. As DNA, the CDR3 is TGTGCCAGCAGCTATACCGCAGGTTCCTATGGCTACACCTTC.

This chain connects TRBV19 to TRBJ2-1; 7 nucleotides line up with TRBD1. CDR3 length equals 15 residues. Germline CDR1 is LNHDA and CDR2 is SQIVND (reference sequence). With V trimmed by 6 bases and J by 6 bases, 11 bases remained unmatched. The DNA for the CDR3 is TGTGCCAGTAGCGAACAGGGGAGAAGGGCCAATGAGCAGTTCTTC. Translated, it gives CASSEQGRRANEQFF.

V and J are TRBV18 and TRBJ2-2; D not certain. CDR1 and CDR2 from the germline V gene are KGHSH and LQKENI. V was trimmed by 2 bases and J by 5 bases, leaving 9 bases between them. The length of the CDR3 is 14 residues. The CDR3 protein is CASSPGRKTGELFF. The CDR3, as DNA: TGTGCCAGCTCACCAGGGCGAAAGACCGGGGAGCTGTTTTTT.

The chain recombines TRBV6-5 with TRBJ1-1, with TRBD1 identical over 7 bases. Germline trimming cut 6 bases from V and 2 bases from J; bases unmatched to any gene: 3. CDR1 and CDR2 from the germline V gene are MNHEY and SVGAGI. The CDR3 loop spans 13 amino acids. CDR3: CASRRQGNTEAFF. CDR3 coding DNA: TGTGCCAGCAGACGACAGGGCAACACTGAAGCTTTCTTT.

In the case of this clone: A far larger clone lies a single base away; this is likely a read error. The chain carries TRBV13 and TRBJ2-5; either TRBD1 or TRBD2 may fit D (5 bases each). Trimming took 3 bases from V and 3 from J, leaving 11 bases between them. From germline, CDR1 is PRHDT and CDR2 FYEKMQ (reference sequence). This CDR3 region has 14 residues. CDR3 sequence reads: CASSLGVREETQYF. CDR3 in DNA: TGTGCCAGCAGCTTGGGGGTGAGGGAAGAGACCCAGTACTTC.

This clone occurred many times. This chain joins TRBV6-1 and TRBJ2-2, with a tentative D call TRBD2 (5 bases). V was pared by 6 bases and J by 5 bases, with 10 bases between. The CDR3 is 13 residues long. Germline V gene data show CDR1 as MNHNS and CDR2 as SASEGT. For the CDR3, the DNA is TGTGCCAGCAGGAGGGAAGGAACCGGGGAGCTGTTTTTT. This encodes CASRREGTGELFF.

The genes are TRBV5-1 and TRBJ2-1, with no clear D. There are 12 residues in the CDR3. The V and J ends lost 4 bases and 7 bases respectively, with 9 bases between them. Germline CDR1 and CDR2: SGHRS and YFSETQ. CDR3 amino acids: CASSPTQNEQFF. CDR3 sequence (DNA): TGCGCCAGCAGCCCAACTCAGAATGAGCAGTTCTTC.

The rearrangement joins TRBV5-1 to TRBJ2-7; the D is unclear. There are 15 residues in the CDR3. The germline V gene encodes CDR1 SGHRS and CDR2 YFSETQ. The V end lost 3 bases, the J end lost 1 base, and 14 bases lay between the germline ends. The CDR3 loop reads CASSYVAGDSYEQYF. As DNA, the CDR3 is TGCGCCAGCAGCTATGTGGCAGGCGATTCCTACGAGCAGTACTTC.